Listed here are 16 T cell receptor beta chains from one sample, sequenced in a study of blood T cell repertoires in COVID-19. The table came from immunoSEQ multiplex PCR; TCRdb's copy has only in-frame clones and leaves some out. Found here are around 260,000 clones, approximately 84% of them singletons; the top ten hold approximately 15%. The sequencing input was peripheral blood. These receptor sequences come from a person between 65 and 79 years old with COVID-19, enrolled during active disease.

The rearrangement uses TRBV12-5 and TRBJ1-1; maybe TRBD1 (6 bases). The CDR3 is 14 residues long. V lost 4 bases, J lost 1 base, and 10 bases lay in between. Germline CDR1 LGHNT, CDR2 FRNRAP. The CDR3 here is CASGSRGSNTEAFF. The CDR3 DNA is TGTGCTAGTGGTTCCAGGGGATCGAACACTGAAGCTTTCTTT.

DNA of the CDR3: TGTGCCAGCAGCTTGTATGCAGGGCTCACTCCCACTGAAGCTTTCTTT. Amino acid sequence: CASSLYAGLTPTEAFF. V and J are TRBV5-6 and TRBJ1-1; TRBD1 is a possible D gene (5 bases). The CDR3 length is 16 residues. Germline V gene lookup returns CDR1 SGHDT and CDR2 YYEEEE. Trimming shortened V by 1 base and J by 4 bases, and 17 bases separated the two germline ends.

This chain uses TRBV19 with TRBJ2-3; weak D call: TRBD2 (5 bases). The CDR3 runs 15 residues. Trimming removed 3 bases at V and 1 base at J, with 11 bases between. Germline V gives CDR1 LNHDA, CDR2 SQIVND (reference sequence). Written as DNA, the CDR3 is TGTGCCAGTAGTATTCCAGCGGCCGGCACAGATACGCAGTATTTT. Translation: CASSIPAAGTDTQYF.

The chain carries TRBV29-1 and TRBJ2-1, with 7 positions matching TRBD2. Trimming at V came to 4 bases and at J to 0 bases, leaving 12 bases not matched to a gene. In germline, CDR1 is SQVTM, CDR2 ANQGSEA. The CDR3 is 17 residues long. The CDR3 loop reads CSVVWLAVKSSYNEQFF. The CDR3 coding sequence is TGCAGCGTTGTCTGGCTAGCGGTTAAGAGCTCCTACAATGAGCAGTTCTTC.

The chain employs TRBV18 and TRBJ1-3; 7 nucleotides match TRBD1. There are 15 residues in the CDR3. J lost 5 bases, V lost 5 bases, and 9 bases had no gene match. Germline V gene data show CDR1 as KGHSH and CDR2 as LQKENI. In DNA, the CDR3 is TGTGCCAGCTCAAGTAACAGGGGAAGGAGAAACACCATATATTTT. As protein: CASSSNRGRRNTIYF.

J is TRBJ2-1 and V is TRBV25-1; TRBD1 aligns across 9 bases. The CDR3 runs 15 residues. The ends lost 4 bases at V and 8 bases at J; junction bases unmatched: 9. The germline CDR1 and CDR2 sequences are MGHDK and SYGVNS. CDR3 protein: CASSGPGQGLYEQFF. DNA of the CDR3: TGTGCCAGCAGTGGTCCGGGACAGGGTTTGTATGAGCAGTTCTTC.

The genes are TRBV20-1 and TRBJ2-2; D is perhaps TRBD2 (6 bases). Deletions cut 3 bases from V and 7 bases from J, with 15 bases between. This CDR3 has 14 residues. Germline-derived CDR1 and CDR2 are DFQATT and SNEGSKA (reference sequence). CDR3 sequence reads: CSASTRGGGGELFF. The CDR3 DNA is TGCAGTGCTAGTACGCGGGGAGGTGGCGGGGAGCTGTTTTTT.

The chain links TRBV27 to TRBJ2-5; 11 nucleotides match TRBD2. Trimming removed 3 bases from V and 5 bases from J; junction bases left unmatched: 5. CDR1 and CDR2 (germline): MNHEY, SMNVEV (reference sequence). The CDR3 consists of 15 residues. DNA for the CDR3: TGTGCCAGCAGTTTCACTAGCGGGAGATTTGAGACCCAGTACTTC. This translates into CASSFTSGRFETQYF.

The rearrangement links TRBV6-2 or TRBV6-3 to TRBJ1-5, with D perhaps TRBD1 (6 bases). Trimming took off 5 bases at V and 10 bases at J, with 12 bases between the two ends. Germline loops: CDR1 MNHEY, CDR2 SVGEGT. This CDR3 has 12 residues. CDR3 region: CASSLRQEPQHF. CDR3 in DNA: TGTGCCAGCAGTCTACGACAGGAACCCCAGCATTTT.

This clone occurred a few times. The chain uses TRBV7-2 and TRBJ2-7; tentatively, D is TRBD1 (5 bases). CDR1 and CDR2 (germline): SGHTA, FQGNSA. Trimming removed 3 bases at V and 3 bases at J, with 15 bases between. The CDR3 spans 15 residues. CDR3 bases: TGTGCCAGCAGCTTGGTTTGGGGCGTTAGCTACGAGCAGTACTTC. Protein product: CASSLVWGVSYEQYF.

This chain joins TRBV9 and TRBJ2-5; TRBD1 aligns across 9 bases. With V trimmed by 2 bases and J by 2 bases, 4 bases remained unmatched. Looked up from germline, CDR1 is SGDLS and CDR2 is YYNGEE. This CDR3 is 15 amino acids long. The CDR3 bases are TGTGCCAGCAGCGTGACAGGGGGGCTACAAGAGACCCAGTACTTC. This sequence encodes CASSVTGGLQETQYF.

V gene TRBV6-5 combines with J gene TRBJ2-7; a possible D gene is TRBD2 (6 bases). Germline loops: CDR1 MNHEY, CDR2 SVGAGI. V was trimmed by 7 bases and J by 11 bases, leaving 15 bases between them. This CDR3 spans 11 amino acids. CDR3 nucleotide sequence: TGTGCCAGCAAGGAGGGTGATAGGGAGTACTTC. Its protein product is CASKEGDREYF.

This clone was observed a few times. The V gene is TRBV7-8, the J gene TRBJ1-1; D is undetermined. CDR3 length equals 13 residues. CDR1 is SGHVS and CDR2 is FQNEAQ in the germline V gene. V was cut by 1 base and J by 11 bases, with 14 bases left in between. CDR3 DNA sequence: TGTGCCAGCAGCTTAGAACGCCAGGTGCGTGCTTTCTTT. Residues: CASSLERQVRAFF.

The chain employs TRBV10-3 and TRBJ2-5, with 15 nucleotides matching TRBD2. This CDR3 has 18 amino acids. Trimming removed 3 bases from V and 0 bases from J; junction bases left unmatched: 5. The V gene's germline CDR1 is ENHRY and CDR2 SYGVKD. The CDR3 DNA follows: TGTGCCATCAGTGAAAAACGGACTAGCGGGGGGGACCAAGAGACCCAGTACTTC. Its translation: CAISEKRTSGGDQETQYF.

The chain employs TRBV19 and TRBJ1-4, with a weak D call TRBD1 (5 bases). The CDR3 totals 13 residues. Germline V gene lookup returns CDR1 LNHDA and CDR2 SQIVND (reference sequence). The V and J ends lost 3 bases and 3 bases respectively, with 5 bases between them. CDR3 region: CASSMTANEKLFF. The DNA for the CDR3 is TGTGCCAGTAGTATGACAGCTAATGAAAAACTGTTTTTT.

This rearrangement joins TRBV4-1 to TRBJ2-5; no reliable D call. The CDR3 has 13 residues. Germline V lookup: CDR1 MGHRA, CDR2 YSYEKL. V was cut by 7 bases and J by 0 bases, with 9 bases left in between. DNA of the CDR3: TGCGCCAGCAAGCCCCGGGACCAAGAGACCCAGTACTTC. It translates to CASKPRDQETQYF.